Each of the 12 T cell receptor beta chains below was sequenced from the same sample in a study of blood T cells in healthy people across ages. A second PCR of roughly 7 to 11 cycles used a sample-barcoded 5' primer and a J-beta primer mix. TCRdb analysed the 5' RACE reads with MiXCR anew, one entry per CDR3 protein. The sample has some 790,000 distinct CDR3 sequences, more than 25% seen once. The source material was blood. Every receptor here comes from a woman of 80 years or more in good health.

In this sample, this clonotype turned up a few times. This chain joins TRBV2 and TRBJ1-5; no firm D call. The CDR3 sequence is 12 residues long. V lost 6 bases, J lost 1 base, and 4 bases lay in between. Germline loops: CDR1 SNHLY, CDR2 FYNNEI. The CDR3 DNA is TGTGCCAGCAGAAAGAGCAATCAGCCCCAGCATTTT. Protein sequence: CASRKSNQPQHF.

This clonotype was recorded at least ten times. The CDR3 sequence: CAIRDTPSYEQYF. DNA for the CDR3: TGTGCCATCAGGGACACACCGTCCTACGAGCAGTACTTC. This rearrangement joins TRBV10-3 to TRBJ2-7; a possible D gene is TRBD1 (5 bases). The CDR3 spans 13 residues. Germline V gene lookup returns CDR1 ENHRY and CDR2 SYGVKD. Deletions cut 6 bases from V and 1 base from J, with 10 bases between.

This clonotype was counted between two and nine times. This chain connects TRBV6-2 or TRBV6-3 to TRBJ1-1; possibly TRBD1 for D (5 bases). The CDR3 contains 14 residues. Trimming cost V 4 bases and J 0 bases, with 9 bases left between them. Germline V CDR1 and CDR2: MNHEY, SVGEGT. The CDR3: CASSSPTVNTEAFF. As DNA, the CDR3 is TGTGCCAGCAGTTCCCCGACAGTGAACACTGAAGCTTTCTTT.

The chain joins TRBV10-2 to TRBJ2-1; TRBD1 aligns across 7 bases. The V and J ends lost 4 bases and 8 bases, in that order; junction bases with no gene match: 8. Germline V lookup: CDR1 WSHSY, CDR2 SAAADI. This CDR3 has 14 amino acids. DNA of the CDR3: TGCGCCAGCAGTGCACCGGGACAGAAAGATGAGCAGTTCTTC. This gives the protein CASSAPGQKDEQFF.

The chain recombines TRBV20-1 with TRBJ2-5, with a weak D call TRBD2 (8 bases). The V and J ends lost 6 bases and 11 bases respectively, with 25 bases between them. The V gene's germline CDR1 is DFQATT and CDR2 SNEGSKA (reference sequence). This CDR3 has 14 amino acids. CDR3 in DNA: TGCAGTGCAGGGGGCGGGGGGCCAAAGGGGGAGCAGTACTTC. Translated, it gives CSAGGGGPKGEQYF.

This clonotype was observed at least ten times. The rearrangement links TRBV6-2 or TRBV6-3 to TRBJ2-7; D is undetermined. The V end was cut by 3 bases, the J end by 1 base, with 4 bases between. The CDR3 loop spans 12 amino acids. Per the germline V gene, CDR1 is MNHEY and CDR2 is SVGEGT. Written as DNA, the CDR3 is TGTGCCAGCAGTTATCCGTCCTACGAGCAGTACTTC. This translates into CASSYPSYEQYF.

The chain is built from TRBV5-6 and TRBJ1-1, with 10 bases matching TRBD1. Germline trimming cut 4 bases from V and 3 bases from J; bases unmatched to any gene: 3. Germline lookup yields CDR1 SGHDT and CDR2 YYEEEE. This CDR3 has 14 residues. CDR3 residues: CASSRQGADTEAFF. The CDR3 DNA follows: TGTGCCAGCAGCCGACAGGGGGCGGACACTGAAGCTTTCTTT.

This clonotype was detected ten times or more. A much larger clone is a single base away; this may be a read error. The V gene is TRBV6-5, the J gene TRBJ2-7; 10 bases fit TRBD1. There are 15 residues in the CDR3. Germline V gene sequence: CDR1 MNHEY, CDR2 SVGAGI. V lost 5 bases to trimming and J lost 5 bases; unmatched junction nucleotides: 9. CDR3 protein: CASSLGGQGHHEQYF. The CDR3 nucleotides are TGTGCCAGCAGTCTCGGGGGACAGGGGCACCACGAGCAGTACTTC.

This clonotype was detected many times. The rearrangement uses TRBV27 and TRBJ2-1; 14 nucleotides agree with TRBD2. The CDR3 has 19 residues. The V segment lost 5 bases and the J segment 3 bases; nucleotides outside the gene matches: 12. Germline loops: CDR1 MNHEY, CDR2 SMNVEV (reference sequence). CDR3 in amino acids: CASSRRTSGGNYYYNEQFF. The CDR3 DNA sequence: TGTGCCAGCAGTCGGCGGACTAGCGGGGGGAATTACTACTACAATGAGCAGTTCTTC.

The gene calls are TRBV6-2 or TRBV6-3 and TRBJ2-7; D possibly corresponds to TRBD1 (5 bases). V was shortened by 4 bases and J by 4 bases, with 11 bases between the two germline ends. Germline lookup yields CDR1 MNHEY and CDR2 SVGEGT. This CDR3 region has 13 residues. CDR3 sequence (DNA): TGTGCCAGCAGTTTACGACAGCAATACGAGCAGTACTTC. Translated: CASSLRQQYEQYF.

On this clonotype itself: Mismatch with germline at one junction end may stem from a read error. The J gene is TRBJ2-1, the V gene TRBV5-1, with TRBD2 as a possible D gene (5 bases). The CDR3 sequence is 18 residues long. The germline V gene encodes CDR1 SGHRS and CDR2 YFSETQ. The CDR3 region is CAGSQLGSGKPDDNEQFF. For the CDR3, the DNA is TGCGCCGGCAGCCAGCTCGGATCCGGGAAACCGGATGACAATGAGCAGTTCTTC.

The chain has TRBV7-2 and TRBJ2-1; TRBD1 aligns across 7 bases. Germline values: CDR1 SGHTA, CDR2 FQGNSA. This CDR3 is 15 amino acids long. V lost 0 bases to trimming and J lost 6 bases; unmatched junction nucleotides: 5. CDR3 in DNA: TGTGCCAGCAGCTTAGCGTGGACAGGTGGCAATGAGCAGTTCTTC. Protein: CASSLAWTGGNEQFF.